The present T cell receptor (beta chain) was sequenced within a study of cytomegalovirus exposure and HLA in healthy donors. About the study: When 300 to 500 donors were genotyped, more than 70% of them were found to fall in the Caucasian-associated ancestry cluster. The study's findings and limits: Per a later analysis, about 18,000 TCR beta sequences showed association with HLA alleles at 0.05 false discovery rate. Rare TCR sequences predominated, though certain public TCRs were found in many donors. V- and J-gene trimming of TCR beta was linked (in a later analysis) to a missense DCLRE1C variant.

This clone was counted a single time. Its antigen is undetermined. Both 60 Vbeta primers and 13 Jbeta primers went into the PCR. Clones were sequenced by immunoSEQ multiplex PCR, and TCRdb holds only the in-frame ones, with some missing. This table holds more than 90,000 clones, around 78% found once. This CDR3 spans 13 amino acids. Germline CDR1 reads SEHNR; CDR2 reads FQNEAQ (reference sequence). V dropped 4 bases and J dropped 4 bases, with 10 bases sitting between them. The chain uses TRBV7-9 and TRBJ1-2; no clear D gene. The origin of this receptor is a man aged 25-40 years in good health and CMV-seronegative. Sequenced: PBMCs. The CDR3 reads CASSSYSIYGYTF. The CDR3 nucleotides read TGTGCCAGCAGCTCATACAGTATCTATGGCTACACCTTC.